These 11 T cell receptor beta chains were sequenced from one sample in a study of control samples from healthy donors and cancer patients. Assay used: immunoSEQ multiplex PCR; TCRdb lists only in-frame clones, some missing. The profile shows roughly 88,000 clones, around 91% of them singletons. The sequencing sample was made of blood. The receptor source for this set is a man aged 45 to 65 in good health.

CDR3 nucleotides: TGTGCCAGCAGCCAAGCAAAGGGGTCCCGCTTTCCGCCGTACTTC. Protein sequence: CASSQAKGSRFPPYF. The V gene is TRBV3-1 (or the pseudogene TRBV3-2), the J gene TRBJ2-7; TRBD1 might be the D (5 bases). Germline CDR1 reads LGHDT; CDR2 reads YNNKEL (reference sequence). V was trimmed by 1 base and J by 12 bases, leaving 22 bases between them. The CDR3 is 15 amino acids.

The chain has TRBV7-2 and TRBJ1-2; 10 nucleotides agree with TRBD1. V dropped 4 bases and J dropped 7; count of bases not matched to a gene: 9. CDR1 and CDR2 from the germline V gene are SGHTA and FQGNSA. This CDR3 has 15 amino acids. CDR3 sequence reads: CASSSLTGGKGGYTF. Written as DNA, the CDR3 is TGTGCCAGCAGCTCATTGACAGGGGGCAAAGGTGGCTACACCTTC. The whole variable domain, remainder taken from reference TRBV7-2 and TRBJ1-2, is GAGVSQSPSNKVTEKGKDVELRCDPISGHTALYWYRQSLGQGLEFLIYFQGNSAPDKSGLPSDRFSAERTGGSVSTLTIQRTQQEDSAVYLCASSSLTGGKGGYTFGSGTRLTVV.

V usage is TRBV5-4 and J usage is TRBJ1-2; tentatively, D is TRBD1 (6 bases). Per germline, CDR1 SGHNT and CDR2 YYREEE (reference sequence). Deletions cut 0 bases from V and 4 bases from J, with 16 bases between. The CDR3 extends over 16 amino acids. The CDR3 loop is CASSLAAGGGIYGYTF. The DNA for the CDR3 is TGTGCCAGCAGCTTGGCCGCGGGTGGGGGCATCTATGGCTACACCTTC.

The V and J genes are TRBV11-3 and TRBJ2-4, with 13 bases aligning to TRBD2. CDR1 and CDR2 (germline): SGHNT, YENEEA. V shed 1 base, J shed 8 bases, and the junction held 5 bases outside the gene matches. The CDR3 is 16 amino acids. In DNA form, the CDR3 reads TGTGCCAGCAGCTTAGGGACTAGCGGGGGTGGTGACATTCAGTACTTC. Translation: CASSLGTSGGGDIQYF.

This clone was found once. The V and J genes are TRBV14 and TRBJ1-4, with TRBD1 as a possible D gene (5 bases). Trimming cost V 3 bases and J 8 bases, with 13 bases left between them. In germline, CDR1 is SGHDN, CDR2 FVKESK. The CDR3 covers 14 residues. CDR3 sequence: CASSQGRWGEKLFF. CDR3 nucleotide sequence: TGTGCCAGCAGCCAGGGGAGATGGGGGGAAAAACTGTTTTTT. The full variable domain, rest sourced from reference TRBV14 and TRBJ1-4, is EAGVTQFPSHSVIEKGQTVTLRCDPISGHDNLYWYRRVMGKEIKFLLHFVKESKQDESGMPNNRFLAERTGGTYSTLKVQPAELEDSGVYFCASSQGRWGEKLFFGSGTQLSVL.

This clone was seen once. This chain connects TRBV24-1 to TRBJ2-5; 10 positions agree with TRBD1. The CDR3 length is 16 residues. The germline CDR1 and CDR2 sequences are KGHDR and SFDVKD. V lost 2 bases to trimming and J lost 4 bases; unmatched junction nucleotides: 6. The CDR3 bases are TGTGCCACCAGTGATTGGGACAGGGGTTGGGGAGAGACCCAGTACTTC. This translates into CATSDWDRGWGETQYF.

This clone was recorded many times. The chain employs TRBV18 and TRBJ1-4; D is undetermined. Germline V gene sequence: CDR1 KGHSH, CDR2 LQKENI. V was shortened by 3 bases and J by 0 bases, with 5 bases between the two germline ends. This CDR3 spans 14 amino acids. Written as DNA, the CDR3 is TGTGCCAGCTCACCGTACGCAACTAATGAAAAACTGTTTTTT. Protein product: CASSPYATNEKLFF.

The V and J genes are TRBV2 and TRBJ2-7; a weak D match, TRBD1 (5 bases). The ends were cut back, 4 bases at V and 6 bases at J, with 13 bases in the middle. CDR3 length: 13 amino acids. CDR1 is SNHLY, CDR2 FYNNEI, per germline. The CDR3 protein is CASSAKQVGEQYF. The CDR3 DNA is TGTGCCAGCAGTGCTAAACAGGTCGGCGAGCAGTACTTC.

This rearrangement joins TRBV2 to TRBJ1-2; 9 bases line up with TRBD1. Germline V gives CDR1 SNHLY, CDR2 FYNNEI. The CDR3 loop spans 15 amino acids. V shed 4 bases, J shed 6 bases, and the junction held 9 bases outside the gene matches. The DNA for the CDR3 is TGTGCCAGCAGTGCCCGGGACAGGGTAAAGGATGGCTACACCTTC. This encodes CASSARDRVKDGYTF.

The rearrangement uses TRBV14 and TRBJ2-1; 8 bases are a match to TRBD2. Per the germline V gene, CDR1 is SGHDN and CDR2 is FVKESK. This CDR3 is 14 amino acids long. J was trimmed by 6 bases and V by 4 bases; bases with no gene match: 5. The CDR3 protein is CASSRSGGRNEQFF. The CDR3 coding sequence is TGTGCCAGCAGCCGGAGCGGGGGACGCAATGAGCAGTTCTTC.

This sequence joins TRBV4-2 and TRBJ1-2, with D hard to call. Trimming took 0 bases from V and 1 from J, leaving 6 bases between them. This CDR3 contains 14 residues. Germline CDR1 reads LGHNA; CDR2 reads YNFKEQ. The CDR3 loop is CASSQDRINYGYTF. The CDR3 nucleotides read TGTGCCAGCAGCCAAGATAGGATTAACTATGGCTACACCTTC.